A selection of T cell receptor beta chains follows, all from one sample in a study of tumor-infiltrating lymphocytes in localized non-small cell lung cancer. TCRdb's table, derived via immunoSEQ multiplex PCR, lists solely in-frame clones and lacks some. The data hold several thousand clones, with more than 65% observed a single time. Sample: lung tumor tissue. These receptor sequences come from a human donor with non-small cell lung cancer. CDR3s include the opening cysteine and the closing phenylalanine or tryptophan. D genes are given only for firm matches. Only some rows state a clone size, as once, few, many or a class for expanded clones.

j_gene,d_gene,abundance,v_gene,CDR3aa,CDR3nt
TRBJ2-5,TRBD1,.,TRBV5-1,CASSLGTARETQYF,TGCGCCAGCAGCCTCGGGACAGCGAGGGAGACCCAGTACTTC
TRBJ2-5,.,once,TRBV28,CASSSLYPRQYF,TGTGCCAGCAGTTCACTATACCCCCGGCAATACTTC
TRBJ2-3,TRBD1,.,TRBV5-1,CASSLEGAGDTQYF,TGCGCCAGCAGCTTAGAGGGGGCGGGAGATACGCAGTATTTT
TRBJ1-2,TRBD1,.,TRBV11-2,CASSLRDSNYGYTF,TGTGCCAGCAGTCTAAGGGACAGCAACTATGGCTACACCTTC
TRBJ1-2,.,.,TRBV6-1,CASSESGANYGYTF,TGTGCCAGCAGTGAATCGGGGGCTAACTATGGCTACACCTTC
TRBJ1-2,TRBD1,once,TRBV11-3,CASADRGPLYGYTF,TGTGCCAGCGCAGACAGGGGTCCCCTTTATGGCTACACCTTC
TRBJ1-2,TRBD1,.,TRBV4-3,CASSQGDRESGGYTF,TGCGCCAGCAGCCAAGGGGACAGGGAGTCTGGGGGCTACACCTTC
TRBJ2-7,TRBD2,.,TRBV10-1,CASSREGSYEQYF,TGCGCCAGCAGCCGGGAGGGCTCCTACGAGCAGTACTTC
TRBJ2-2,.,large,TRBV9,CASSGLANTGELFF,TGTGCCAGCAGCGGGTTGGCGAACACCGGGGAGCTGTTTTTT
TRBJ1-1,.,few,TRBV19,CASNGRGNTEAFF,TGTGCCAGTAATGGACGGGGTAACACTGAAGCTTTCTTT
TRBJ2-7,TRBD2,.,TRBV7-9,CASSLGGRSYEQYF,TGTGCCAGCAGCTTAGGCGGGAGGTCATACGAGCAGTACTTC
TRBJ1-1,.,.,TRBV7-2,CASSLEGRNTEAFF,TGTGCCAGCAGCTTAGAGGGGAGGAACACTGAAGCTTTCTTT
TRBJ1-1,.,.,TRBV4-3,CASSQDLGVTEAFF,TGCGCCAGCAGCCAAGATCTTGGTGTCACTGAAGCTTTCTTT
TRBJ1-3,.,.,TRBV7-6,CASSPGRLGDQYSSGNTIYF,TGTGCCAGCAGCCCAGGACGCCTGGGAGACCAGTATAGCTCTGGAAACACCATATATTTT
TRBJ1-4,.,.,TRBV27,CASSWSINEKLFF,TGTGCCAGCAGTTGGAGCATTAATGAAAAACTGTTTTTT
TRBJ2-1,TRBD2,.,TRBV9,CASSVALAGGVEQFF,TGTGCCAGCAGCGTAGCACTAGCGGGAGGAGTTGAGCAGTTCTTC
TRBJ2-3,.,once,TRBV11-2,CASSLAFSGASPDTQYF,TGTGCCAGCAGCTTAGCCTTTTCCGGGGCGAGCCCAGATACGCAGTATTTT
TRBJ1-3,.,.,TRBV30,CAWSRRAGNTIYF,TGTGCCTGGAGTCGAAGGGCTGGAAACACCATATATTTT
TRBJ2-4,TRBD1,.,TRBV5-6,CASSLALDRGNIQYF,TGTGCCAGCAGCTTGGCCCTCGACAGGGGTAACATTCAGTACTTC
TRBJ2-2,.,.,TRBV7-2,CASSPRDPGELFF,TGTGCCAGCAGCCCGCGAGACCCCGGGGAGCTGTTTTTT
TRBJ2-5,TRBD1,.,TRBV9,CASSVVVTGQRETQYF,TGTGCCAGCAGCGTAGTGGTGACAGGGCAGAGGGAGACCCAGTACTTC
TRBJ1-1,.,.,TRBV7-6,CASSLGPRVEAFF,TGTGCCAGCAGCTTAGGCCCGAGGGTAGAAGCTTTCTTT
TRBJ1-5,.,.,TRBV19,CASSGVSLLQPQHF,TGTGCCAGTAGCGGGGTCAGCTTGTTACAGCCCCAGCATTTT
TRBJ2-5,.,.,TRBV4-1,CASSPQGGLSRQETQYF,TGCGCCAGCAGCCCGCAGGGGGGATTGTCACGGCAAGAGACCCAGTACTTC
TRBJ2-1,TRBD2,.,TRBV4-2,CASSQGPATSGSEQFF,TGTGCCAGCAGCCAAGGGCCAGCGACTAGCGGGAGTGAGCAGTTCTTC
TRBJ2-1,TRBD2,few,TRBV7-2,CASSFMTSGEQFF,TGTGCCAGCAGCTTTATGACTAGCGGAGAGCAGTTCTTC
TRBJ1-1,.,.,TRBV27,CASSLSAGVVTEAFF,TGTGCCAGCAGTTTATCCGCAGGGGTTGTCACTGAAGCTTTCTTT
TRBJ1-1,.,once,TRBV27,CASSLWGLGNTEAFF,TGTGCCAGCAGTTTATGGGGCTTAGGGAACACTGAAGCTTTCTTT
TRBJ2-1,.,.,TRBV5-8,CASSPGLSYNEQFF,TGTGCCAGCAGCCCAGGGCTCTCCTACAATGAGCAGTTCTTC
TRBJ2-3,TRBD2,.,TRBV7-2,CASSSAGTSGGDTQYF,TGTGCCAGCAGCTCCGCCGGGACTAGCGGGGGAGATACGCAGTATTTT
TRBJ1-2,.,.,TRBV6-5,CASSYSGDGYTF,TGTGCCAGCAGTTACTCAGGGGATGGCTACACCTTC
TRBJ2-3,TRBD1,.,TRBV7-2,CASSPGGAGQGAGTQYF,TGTGCCAGCAGCCCAGGAGGGGCGGGACAGGGGGCCGGTACGCAGTATTTT
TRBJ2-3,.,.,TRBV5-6,CASSLIGGRTDTQYF,TGTGCCAGCAGCTTGATCGGGGGCCGCACAGATACGCAGTATTTT
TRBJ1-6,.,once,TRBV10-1,CASSAGQNNSPLHF,TGCGCCAGCAGTGCCGGGCAGAATAATTCACCCCTCCACTTT
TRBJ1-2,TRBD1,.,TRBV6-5,CASSYSTGGDYGYTF,TGTGCCAGCAGTTACTCGACAGGGGGGGACTATGGCTACACCTTC
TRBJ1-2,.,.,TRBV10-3,CAISAGINGYTF,TGTGCCATCAGCGCGGGGATTAATGGCTACACCTTC